These 29 T cell receptor beta chains came from one sample sequenced in a study of blood T cell repertoires in COVID-19. Produced via immunoSEQ multiplex PCR; TCRdb's table is partial and in-frame only. There are fewer than 200,000 clones in the sample; approximately 90% occur only once, and 20% to 25% lies in the top ten. Sequencing input: PBMCs or T cells enriched from blood (not recorded which). These receptors were collected from a woman in her forties in a cohort exposed to, infected with or recovered from COVID-19 (not recorded which).

The J gene is TRBJ1-3, the V gene TRBV6-5, with 8 bases fitting TRBD1. CDR1 is MNHEY, CDR2 SVGAGI, per germline. With V trimmed by 2 bases and J by 6 bases, 3 bases remained unmatched. The CDR3 length is 14 residues. CDR3 loop: CASSYGQGENTIYF. The CDR3 DNA follows: TGTGCCAGCAGTTACGGACAGGGAGAAAACACCATATATTTT.

This clone came up once. The rearrangement uses TRBV4-1 and TRBJ2-1, with TRBD1 as a possible D gene (6 bases). Germline V lookup: CDR1 MGHRA, CDR2 YSYEKL. V shed 2 bases and J shed 5 bases, with 10 bases lying between them. The CDR3 is 14 amino acids. The CDR3 DNA sequence: TGCGCCAGCAGCCAATTCGGGACAAACAATGAGCAGTTCTTC. It yields the protein CASSQFGTNNEQFF.

V gene TRBV6-5 combines with J gene TRBJ1-1; 9 bases match TRBD1. CDR3 length: 15 residues. CDR1 is MNHEY, CDR2 SVGAGI, per germline. After removal of 2 bases from V and 2 bases from J, the junction contained 3 bases not matched to a gene. CDR3 bases: TGTGCCAGCAGTTACCGGGACAGGGTTAACACTGAAGCTTTCTTT. Protein product: CASSYRDRVNTEAFF.

This clone occurred a few times. The chain links TRBV18 to TRBJ1-6, with a tentative D call TRBD1 (5 bases). The CDR3 is 15 residues long. Per the germline V gene, CDR1 is KGHSH and CDR2 is LQKENI. Trimming cost V 6 bases and J 1 base, with 10 bases left between them. CDR3 sequence reads: CASSDTGSYNSPLHF. Written as DNA, the CDR3 is TGTGCCAGCTCTGATACAGGTTCCTATAATTCACCCCTCCACTTT.

The chain recombines TRBV27 with TRBJ1-1, with D possibly matching TRBD1 (5 bases). The CDR3 sequence is 15 residues long. V lost 5 bases and J 0 bases, leaving 13 bases between the germline ends. CDR1 and CDR2 (germline): MNHEY, SMNVEV (reference sequence). Written as DNA, the CDR3 is TGTGCCAGCAGTGTAACCGGGGGTTTGAACACTGAAGCTTTCTTT. Amino acid sequence: CASSVTGGLNTEAFF.

Only one count was recorded for this clone. The chain couples TRBV14 to TRBJ1-3; unclear D gene. Trimming removed 1 base from V and 0 bases from J, with 10 bases in between. CDR1 SGHDN and CDR2 FVKESK come from the germline V gene. This CDR3 spans 16 amino acids. DNA of the CDR3: TGTGCCAGCAGCCAAGTACCCGGGTTCTCTGGAAACACCATATATTTT. Its protein product is CASSQVPGFSGNTIYF.

A single count supports this clone. CDR3 amino acids: CASSAGLRSYEQYF. The CDR3 bases are TGTGCCAGCAGCGCCGGACTTCGGTCCTACGAGCAGTACTTC. The gene calls are TRBV5-4 and TRBJ2-7; TRBD2 might be the D (5 bases). Germline CDR1 is SGHNT and CDR2 is YYREEE (reference sequence). The ends were cut back, 4 bases at V and 1 base at J, with 12 bases in the middle. The CDR3 runs 14 residues.

The chain recombines TRBV11-2 with TRBJ2-1; no clear D gene. The CDR3 consists of 13 residues. Germline V CDR1 and CDR2: SGHAT, FQNNGV. V was shortened by 3 bases and J by 5 bases, with 8 bases between the two germline ends. The chain's CDR3 is CASSFEAHNEQFF. The CDR3 coding sequence is TGTGCCAGCAGCTTTGAGGCCCACAATGAGCAGTTCTTC. Full variable domain (missing parts from reference TRBV11-2 and TRBJ2-1): EAGVAQSPRYKIIEKRQSVAFWCNPISGHATLYWYQQILGQGPKLLIQFQNNGVVDDSQLPKDRFSAERLKGVDSTLKIQPAKLEDSAVYLCASSFEAHNEQFFGPGTRLTVL.

This clone was counted many times. The chain employs TRBV6-1 and TRBJ2-5; 10 bases match TRBD2. The CDR3 extends over 15 amino acids. J was trimmed by 2 bases and V by 0 bases; bases with no gene match: 0. Germline V gene data show CDR1 as MNHNS and CDR2 as SASEGT. In DNA form, the CDR3 reads TGTGCCAGCAGTGAAGCAGCGGGAGGGCAAGAGACCCAGTACTTC. Translated, it gives CASSEAAGGQETQYF.

The chain uses TRBV7-6 and TRBJ1-1; D gene uncertain. Germline assignment: CDR1 SGHVS and CDR2 FNYEAQ. Trimming took 5 bases from V and 4 from J, leaving 20 bases between them. The CDR3 contains 16 residues. The CDR3 bases are TGTGCCAGCAGCCCAGCGATCGGGGAGTGGGGCACTGAAGCTTTCTTT. Translated, it gives CASSPAIGEWGTEAFF.

The V call is TRBV11-2, the J call TRBJ2-1; perhaps TRBD1 as D (7 bases). The V end was cut by 4 bases, the J end by 5 bases, with 21 bases between. Germline V CDR1 and CDR2: SGHAT, FQNNGV. CDR3 length: 17 residues. DNA of the CDR3: TGTGCCAGCAGCTGGGGTCGAGGCGGGACAGATGACAATGAGCAGTTCTTC. The encoded protein is CASSWGRGGTDDNEQFF.

The CDR3 DNA sequence: TGTGCCAGCAGCCAGATGACAGGGAGGAACACTGAAGCTTTCTTT. Amino acid sequence: CASSQMTGRNTEAFF. The J gene is TRBJ1-1, the V gene TRBV14; 7 nucleotides agree with TRBD1. CDR1 and CDR2 from the germline V gene are SGHDN and FVKESK. Unmatched junction bases numbered 5, after V lost 3 bases and J lost 1 base. This CDR3 has 15 amino acids.

The gene calls are TRBV12-3 or TRBV12-4 and TRBJ1-4; no clear D. The CDR3 spans 12 residues. V was trimmed by 3 bases and J by 7 bases, leaving 6 bases between them. The CDR3 sequence: CASSLSSEKLFF. The CDR3, as DNA: TGTGCCAGCAGTTTGAGCTCTGAAAAACTGTTTTTT.

The chain is built from TRBV4-1 and TRBJ2-2, with D hard to call. Looked up from germline, CDR1 is MGHRA and CDR2 is YSYEKL. Trimming left V 4 bases short and J 6 bases short, with 6 bases between. The CDR3 is made up of 12 amino acids. CDR3 residues: CASSPTAGELFF. The CDR3 DNA reads as TGCGCCAGCAGCCCTACCGCCGGGGAGCTGTTTTTT.

The CDR3 DNA sequence: TGTGCCAGTAGAATCGGACAGAGCTACTACAATGAGCAGTTCTTC. Amino acid sequence: CASRIGQSYYNEQFF. V is TRBV19 and J is TRBJ2-1; tentative D call: TRBD1 (6 bases). Germline assignment: CDR1 LNHDA and CDR2 SQIVND (reference sequence). Between the trimmed V and J ends, which lost 6 bases and 3 bases, there was a span of 15 bases. There are 15 residues in the CDR3.

The gene calls are TRBV4-1 and TRBJ1-3, with TRBD1 matching over 7 bases. The CDR3 totals 14 residues. J gave up 9 bases and V 6 bases, and 11 bases lay outside the gene matches. CDR1 is MGHRA, CDR2 YSYEKL, per germline. CDR3 bases: TGCGCCAGCAGACTCACAGGGGACGACGGCACCATATATTTT. Translated, it gives CASRLTGDDGTIYF.

In this sample, this clone turned up once. The gene calls are TRBV25-1 and TRBJ1-1; TRBD1 matches 7 bases. With 10 bases clipped from V and 11 bases from J, the junction kept 19 bases outside the gene matches. The CDR3 totals 14 residues. Germline V gene lookup returns CDR1 MGHDK and CDR2 SYGVNS. CDR3 nucleotide sequence: TGTGCCACCGTAAGAAATACAGGGGTGGTGAGGGCTTTCTTT. Residues: CATVRNTGVVRAFF.

In this sample, this clone turned up once. V usage is TRBV4-3 and J usage is TRBJ2-7; 8 bases agree with TRBD2. Germline lookup yields CDR1 LGHNA and CDR2 YSLEER. This CDR3 is built from 16 residues. J was trimmed by 7 bases and V by 0 bases; bases with no gene match: 11. This CDR3 is CASSQDYSGTAGEQYF. As DNA, the CDR3 is TGCGCCAGCAGCCAAGATTATAGCGGGACGGCGGGGGAGCAGTACTTC.

This clone has a single count. CDR3: CASSDWKEVNTEAFF. The CDR3 bases are TGTGCCAGCAGTGATTGGAAGGAGGTGAACACTGAAGCTTTCTTT. This sequence joins TRBV6-1 and TRBJ1-1; D gene unclear. This CDR3 has 15 residues. Germline CDR1 and CDR2: MNHNS and SASEGT. Trimming shortened V by 3 bases and J by 0 bases, and 11 bases separated the two germline ends.

This sequence joins TRBV5-5 and TRBJ2-3; D perhaps matches TRBD1 (6 bases). Between the trimmed V and J ends, which lost 0 bases and 1 base, there was a span of 9 bases. Germline V lookup: CDR1 SGHKS, CDR2 YYEKEE (reference sequence). The CDR3 is made up of 15 amino acids. In DNA form, the CDR3 reads TGTGCCAGCAGCTTGGTACAGGGAGGCACAGATACGCAGTATTTT. Protein product: CASSLVQGGTDTQYF.

The V gene is TRBV28, the J gene TRBJ2-7, with 9 bases identical to TRBD1. The CDR3 runs to 14 residues. The V segment lost 8 bases and the J segment 2 bases; nucleotides outside the gene matches: 7. The germline V gene encodes CDR1 MDHEN and CDR2 SYDVKM. In nucleotides, the CDR3 is TGTGCCAGCCGTGGACAGGGGAACACCTACGAGCAGTACTTC. The encoded protein is CASRGQGNTYEQYF.

The chain carries TRBV19 and TRBJ2-2; 7 bases are shared with TRBD2. CDR3 size: 18 residues. The J segment lost 3 bases and the V segment lost 5 bases, leaving 15 bases of the junction unmatched. Germline CDR1 reads LNHDA; CDR2 reads SQIVND (reference sequence). The CDR3 DNA follows: TGTGCCAGTAGTCCTAAGGGGTTAAGCGGGATTGACACCGGGGAGCTGTTTTTT. Translated: CASSPKGLSGIDTGELFF.

This clone was found many times. The chain's CDR3 is CASSQSKLSYNEQFF. The CDR3 DNA is TGTGCCAGCAGCCAATCTAAACTCTCCTACAATGAGCAGTTCTTC. This chain joins TRBV3-1 (or the pseudogene TRBV3-2) and TRBJ2-1, with D uncertain. CDR3 length: 15 residues. V was trimmed by 2 bases and J by 0 bases, leaving 8 bases between them. From germline, CDR1 is LGHDT and CDR2 YNNKEL (reference sequence).

This chain uses TRBV6-4 with TRBJ1-5; the match to TRBD1 covers 9 bases. The V gene's germline CDR1 is MRHNA and CDR2 SNTAGT. The V gene end was trimmed by 6 bases and the J gene end by 1 base; junction bases not matched to a gene: 4. The CDR3 runs to 15 residues. CDR3 amino acids: CASSAGQGSNQPQHF. The CDR3 bases are TGTGCCAGCAGCGCGGGACAGGGAAGCAATCAGCCCCAGCATTTT.

The chain recombines TRBV11-2 with TRBJ2-1, with TRBD2 identical over 7 bases. This CDR3 contains 15 residues. Germline loops: CDR1 SGHAT, CDR2 FQNNGV. V gave up 0 bases and J gave up 4 bases; unmatched junction bases: 3. The CDR3 sequence is CASSLEGGIYNEQFF. The CDR3 nucleotides read TGTGCCAGCAGCTTAGAGGGGGGGATTTACAATGAGCAGTTCTTC.

V gene TRBV11-2 combines with J gene TRBJ2-7; perhaps TRBD2 as D (6 bases). The CDR3 has 15 residues. Trimming took 7 bases from V and 3 from J, leaving 19 bases between them. Germline lookup yields CDR1 SGHAT and CDR2 FQNNGV. CDR3 nucleotides: TGTGCCAGCATTCTCGAATTCGGGGGAAACTACGAGCAGTACTTC. Translating gives CASILEFGGNYEQYF.

V gene TRBV15 combines with J gene TRBJ2-1, with TRBD1 matching over 7 bases. With V trimmed by 0 bases and J by 8 bases, 7 bases remained unmatched. Germline lookup yields CDR1 LNHNV and CDR2 YYDKDF (reference sequence). This CDR3 spans 15 amino acids. The CDR3 reads CATSRETETGHEQFF. CDR3 DNA: TGTGCCACCAGCAGAGAAACTGAGACAGGGCATGAGCAGTTCTTC. Looking up the rest from reference TRBV15 and TRBJ2-1 gives the full variable domain: DAMVIQNPRYQVTQFGKPVTLSCSQTLNHNVMYWYQQKSSQAPKLLFHYYDKDFNNEADTPDNFQSRRPNTSFCFLDIRSPGLGDTAMYLCATSRETETGHEQFFGPGTRLTVL.

V usage is TRBV28 and J usage is TRBJ1-5; no firm D call. V lost 3 bases and J lost 1, with 7 bases in between. Germline lookup yields CDR1 MDHEN and CDR2 SYDVKM. CDR3 length: 14 amino acids. The CDR3 reads CASSFLPSNQPQHF. The CDR3, as DNA: TGTGCCAGCAGTTTTCTCCCGAGCAATCAGCCCCAGCATTTT.

The V and J genes are TRBV2 and TRBJ2-7; 8 nucleotides agree with TRBD1. Germline lookup yields CDR1 SNHLY and CDR2 FYNNEI. Trimming cost V 3 bases and J 3 bases; bases outside gene matches: 4. This CDR3 has 14 amino acids. The CDR3 nucleotides are TGTGCCAGCAGTGACCAGGGGGCGGACTACGAGCAGTACTTC. It yields the protein CASSDQGADYEQYF.